Listed below are T cell receptor beta chains from one sample, sequenced in a study of T cell responses to AZD1222 COVID-19 vaccine. Data came from immunoSEQ multiplex PCR; TCRdb stores just in-frame clones and leaves some out. The sample carries just under 150,000 clones, about 92% recorded once. The specimen was peripheral blood, collected 28 days after the second AZD1222 dose. These receptors were obtained from an adult who received the AZD1222 COVID-19 vaccine. The CDR3 runs from the conserved cysteine through the conserved F or W. D genes are given only for firm matches. The listing skips clone size in some rows; elsewhere it reads once, few, many or a size class.

>-|many|TRBV4-2|TRBJ1-4
TGTGCCAGCAGCCAAGAACCGCTTGAAAAACTGTTTTTT
CASSQEPLEKLFF
>-|once|TRBV6-6|TRBJ2-3
TGTGCCAGCAGTTACCCCCCAAGGGTAGGCGATACGCAGTATTTT
CASSYPPRVGDTQYF
>-|-|TRBV24-1|TRBJ1-5
TGTGCCACCAGTGGCGGGGTAGATCAGCCCCAGCATTTT
CATSGGVDQPQHF
>-|-|TRBV5-1|TRBJ2-1
TGCGCCAGCAGCTTGGGTGGGGGTCATGAGCAGTTCTTC
CASSLGGGHEQFF
>-|-|TRBV29-1|TRBJ2-5
TGCAGCGTTGACAGTGGGGGGGGCCCTCAAGAGACCCAGTACTTC
CSVDSGGGPQETQYF
>-|-|TRBV3-1/TRBV3-2|TRBJ1-2
TGTGCCAGCAGCCAGGCTAGGGTAGGCTACACCTTC
CASSQARVGYTF
>TRBD1|once|TRBV2|TRBJ2-7
TGTGCCAGTGGGACAGGGGGCTACGAGCAGTACTTC
CASGTGGYEQYF
>TRBD2|-|TRBV30|TRBJ2-6
TGTGCCTGGGGACTAGCGGAGGGCTTGGGTGGGGCCAACGTCCTGACTTTC
CAWGLAEGLGGANVLTF
>TRBD2|-|TRBV5-1|TRBJ2-1
TGCGCCAGCAGCCTAGCGGACTCCTACAATGAGCAGTTCTTC
CASSLADSYNEQFF
>-|many|TRBV9|TRBJ1-1
TGTGCCAGCAGCGCGAGGGGACGGAACACTGAAGCTTTCTTT
CASSARGRNTEAFF
>-|-|TRBV6-2/TRBV6-3|TRBJ1-5
TGTGCCAGCAGTTGGGATGGTAATCAGCCCCAGCATTTT
CASSWDGNQPQHF
>-|-|TRBV4-3|TRBJ1-3
TGCGCCAGCAGCCAAAGCCTGGACAGAGAAGGAAACACCATATATTTT
CASSQSLDREGNTIYF
>-|once|TRBV13|TRBJ2-7
TGTGCCAGCAGCCCCCAGGTTAGCACGAGCTCCTACGAGCAGTACTTC
CASSPQVSTSSYEQYF
>TRBD2|-|TRBV7-9|TRBJ2-1
TGTGCCAGTAAGTCCGCGGGAGGTCTGAATGAGCAGTTCTTC
CASKSAGGLNEQFF
>TRBD2|once|TRBV19|TRBJ2-1
TGTGCCAGTGGCCTCGGCGGGAGTGGGAATGAGCAGTTCTTC
CASGLGGSGNEQFF
>-|-|TRBV14|TRBJ2-1
TGTGCCAGCAGCCAGTGGGGGGACAATGAGCAGTTCTTC
CASSQWGDNEQFF
>-|-|TRBV5-4|TRBJ1-1
TGTGCCAGCAGCTTGGAAGGGGTGGGGAACACTGAAGCTTTCTTT
CASSLEGVGNTEAFF
>-|-|TRBV3-1/TRBV3-2|TRBJ1-2
TGTGCCAGCAGCCAGAATCAGTGGGGGCATGGGGTTAGTGGCTACACCTTC
CASSQNQWGHGVSGYTF
>-|-|TRBV7-9|TRBJ1-2
TGTGCCAGCAGCTTATTCTCCGGCGCGGCTAACTATGGCTACACCTTC
CASSLFSGAANYGYTF
>TRBD1|-|TRBV11-2|TRBJ2-7
TGTGCCAGCAGCCATACCGGGACAGGGGCCTACGAGCAGTACTTC
CASSHTGTGAYEQYF
>TRBD1|-|TRBV5-1|TRBJ1-1
TGCGCCAGCAGCCCGCCGGGACAGGGAATGAACACTGAAGCTTTCTTT
CASSPPGQGMNTEAFF
>-|-|TRBV18|TRBJ1-4
TGTGCCAGCTCAAACGATGACCTGGGTGAAAAACTGTTTTTT
CASSNDDLGEKLFF
>-|-|TRBV6-2/TRBV6-3|TRBJ2-7
TGTGCCAGCAGTTTCCAGGGGGAGGTGAACGAGCAGTACTTC
CASSFQGEVNEQYF
>-|-|TRBV5-1|TRBJ1-1
TGCGCCAGCAGCTTCGGGGCGACCTCGGGGACTGAAGCTTTCTTT
CASSFGATSGTEAFF
>TRBD2|-|TRBV24-1|TRBJ2-1
TGTGCCACCAGTGATTTTCCGGGGACTAGCGGGAGAGGTTACAATGAGCAGTTCTTC
CATSDFPGTSGRGYNEQFF
>TRBD1|once|TRBV4-2|TRBJ2-7
TGTGCCAGCAGCCAAGCTACCGGGACAGGGTTAGACGAGCAGTACTTC
CASSQATGTGLDEQYF
>-|-|TRBV7-8|TRBJ1-1
TGTGCCAGCAGCTCAATACAGGGAAATTTGAACACTGAAGCTTTCTTT
CASSSIQGNLNTEAFF
>-|-|TRBV19|TRBJ2-7
TGTGCCAGTAGTATAGGCACAGCAGGTGAAAACGAGCAGTACTTC
CASSIGTAGENEQYF
>-|-|TRBV2|TRBJ2-1
TGTGCCACTCCTAGCGCCGTGAGGAATGAGCAGTTCTTC
CATPSAVRNEQFF
>TRBD1|-|TRBV24-1|TRBJ2-3
TGTGCCACCACCTCCGGGACAGGGCCAGATACGCAGTATTTT
CATTSGTGPDTQYF
>-|-|TRBV4-1|TRBJ2-3
TGCGCCAGCAGCCAAGCACGATTAGCCGGTCCCGCAGATACGCAGTATTTT
CASSQARLAGPADTQYF
>-|-|TRBV5-1|TRBJ1-4
TGCGCCGGCTTCTTGGGAACGGGAAAAAATGAAAAACTGTTTTTT
CAGFLGTGKNEKLFF
>TRBD2|-|TRBV11-2|TRBJ2-2
TGTGCCAGCAGGCCTGGGACTAGCGTTTTGGCGAACACCGGGGAGCTGTTTTTT
CASRPGTSVLANTGELFF
>-|-|TRBV9|TRBJ1-2
TGTGCCAGCAGCGTGGTGGAGGGGAACGAGCCTTCCAATGGCTACACCTTC
CASSVVEGNEPSNGYTF
>-|-|TRBV11-2|TRBJ2-3
TGTGCCAGCACCAAAGGGCACACAGATACGCAGTATTTT
CASTKGHTDTQYF
>TRBD1|-|TRBV3-1/TRBV3-2|TRBJ1-3
TGTGCCAGCAGCCTCCGGGACAGCTCTGGAAACACCATATATTTT
CASSLRDSSGNTIYF
>TRBD1|-|TRBV9|TRBJ1-2
TGTGCCAGCAGCGTAGGGGGACAGGGCTATGGCTACACCTTC
CASSVGGQGYGYTF
>-|-|TRBV2|TRBJ1-2
TGTGCCAGCAGTGTCTTGGTCGGTGGCTACACCTTC
CASSVLVGGYTF
>TRBD2|once|TRBV5-1|TRBJ2-7
TGCGCCAGCAGTTCGGGACTAGCGGGCCGTTACTACGAGCAGTACTTC
CASSSGLAGRYYEQYF
>-|-|TRBV11-2|TRBJ2-3
TGTGCCAGCAGCCATGGCCGCGGGACGGGTGGTCGTACAGATACGCAGTATTTT
CASSHGRGTGGRTDTQYF
>-|-|TRBV9|TRBJ1-4
TGTGCCAGCAGCGTAGTCAGGGGCGATTATGAAAAACTGTTTTTT
CASSVVRGDYEKLFF
>-|-|TRBV3-1/TRBV3-2|TRBJ2-6
TGTGCCAGCAGCCAGTTCTCCTCTGGGGCCAACGTCCTGACTTTC
CASSQFSSGANVLTF